This record looks at one TCR beta chain sequence and its context. Method: immunoSEQ multiplex PCR; TCRdb's copy keeps in-frame clones and lacks some. The sample contains around 2,300 clones, under 90% of which appear only once. These data originate in a study of tumor T cells in aggressive B-cell lymphoma. The material sequenced was tumor tissue. The clonotype comes from an adult with diffuse large B cell lymphoma.

CDR3 sequence (DNA): TGTGCCAGTCTAGCGAGGAGGGCGAACACAAGAGGGGAGCTGTTTTTT. Protein sequence: CASLARRANTRGELFF. The gene calls are TRBV19 and TRBJ2-2; a weak D match, TRBD2 (6 bases). The CDR3 has 16 residues. Per germline, CDR1 LNHDA and CDR2 SQIVND (reference sequence). V was pared by 8 bases and J by 8 bases, with 24 bases between.